The clone carrying this T cell receptor (beta chain) appeared many times. The CDR3 contains 14 residues. Trimming took 4 bases from V and 0 from J; bases not matched to a gene: 5. Germline CDR1 and CDR2: SQVTM and ANQGSEA. The source of the sample is a study of neurological immune-mediated disorders. A single record per CDR3 protein comes from TCRdb applying MiXCR to the 5' RACE reads. The table lists around 49,000 distinct CDR3 sequences, 9% to 10% of them singletons. Specified time point: longitudinal time-point 1 (baseline). This chain links TRBV29-1 with TRBJ2-5; 7 bases are a match to TRBD2. The sequencing input was PBMCs. The clonotype originates from a middle-aged woman in good health. The CDR3 is CSVGPGLHQETQYF. The CDR3 coding sequence is TGCAGCGTTGGGCCGGGACTACACCAAGAGACCCAGTACTTC. The whole variable domain, filled in from reference TRBV29-1 and TRBJ2-5, reads SAVISQKPSRDICQRGTSLTIQCQVDSQVTMMFWYRQQPGQSLTLIATANQGSEATYESGFVIDKFPISRPNLTFSTLTVSNMSPEDSSIYLCSVGPGLHQETQYFGPGTRLLVL.